This T cell receptor beta chain derives from a study of cytomegalovirus exposure and HLA in healthy donors (dated by TCRdb to between 2016 and 2019). Broadly, across the study: An earlier analysis of approximately 640 of the donors reported about 250 Gb of sequence data and around 120 million unique TCR beta sequences from 150 million to 200 million T cells. An early release covering about 600 HLA-typed donors comprised 250 to 350 gigabases of sequencing data and around 80 million unique TCR sequences. Of the roughly 400 genotyped donors, about 80% fell in the genetic ancestry cluster associated with self-reported Caucasian donors. The study aimed to test whether signatures of past pathogen exposure could be identified by cataloging public T cell receptors. Using immunosequencing, the study profiled T cell repertoires from 666 subjects and related those repertoires to cytomegalovirus serostatus. In addition to the first cohort of approximately 650 subjects, a separate validation cohort of over 90 different subjects was used. High-throughput TCR immunosequencing, statistical association of individual TCRs with disease status, and machine learning were combined to predict cytomegalovirus infection status. A later analysis re-analyzed previously published TCR beta repertoires from 660 or so donors and added high-resolution HLA genotyping to study TCR occurrence patterns. The later analysis used no new phenotypic data to find candidate immune exposures, relying instead on TCR beta sequences and their occurrence across donors. An earlier analysis of approximately 580 of the donors used high-throughput TCR beta sequencing to judge whether each TCR beta V gene segment behaved as functional or pseudogenic. Donor age, sex, ethnicity and CMV serostatus were compiled together with the repertoire data. A later genetic analysis took genome-wide SNP genotypes for about 65% of the 666 donors and used that subset as a discovery cohort. Every repertoire in the discovery cohort had been generated on one and the same sequencing platform. Class I and class II HLA loci were covered by the typing at four-digit resolution. Typing coverage varied by locus: roughly 629-640 donors for A, B, C, DRB1 and DQB1; 500 to 550 for DQA1; about 590 for DPA1; approximately 450 for DPB1. Several DR-DQ haplotypes were handled as single units for association and clustering because linkage in the cohort was strong. Across under 500 genotyped donors of the cohort, an average of about 220,000 unique TCR beta nucleotide sequences per donor were sequenced, and approximately 19% of those sequences were non-productive. Results and caveats for the whole study, not just this receptor: In a later analysis, HLA-associated TCR beta chains were found to be more clonally expanded and to have lower generation probabilities than equally common non-associated chains. A cluster of highly shared sequence variants was judged likely to be a technical artifact of the sequencing pipeline. A further reported finding was that TCR beta sequences accurately predicted the HLA-A and HLA-B alleles for most subjects in the first cohort. HLA typing was unavailable for some donors at each locus, so association tests used only the typed subset. An earlier analysis of several hundred of the donors showed that most TCR beta V segments appeared in productive rearrangements either about 87% or about 30% of the time, which broadly matched IMGT annotations. V-gene and J-gene trimming of TCR beta chains was associated with a missense DCLRE1C variant in a later genetic analysis, and the association was replicated in an independent cohort. Only TCR beta chains were sequenced in this cohort, and the absence of alpha or paired-chain data limited detectable features. The 87-base-pair reads could not distinguish some IMGT-functional V segments, including TRBV6-2 and TRBV6-3, so those segments were excluded. Across donors, most TCR sequences were observed very rarely, whereas some public TCRs were present in many individuals. The presence/absence analyses assumed that sequencing depth was roughly uniform across donors, and that assumption may not be true. A few of the identified cytomegalovirus-associated TCR beta chains were confirmed in vitro to be specific for cytomegalovirus antigens. According to a later analysis, parvovirus B19, influenza, CMV and Epstein-Barr virus appeared linked to several top co-occurrence clusters. A later genetic analysis reported fewer N-insertions in productive TCRs among donors in an Asian-associated ancestry cluster than the roughly 690-donor mean. Correlated functional status among segregating V segments might reflect linkage disequilibrium, but an unknown experimental factor could not be ruled out. A later analysis associated 15,000 to 20,000 TCR beta sequences with specific HLA alleles at a false discovery rate of 0.05. The study gave a list of 150 to 200 TCR beta chains associated with cytomegalovirus. According to a later analysis, most CMV-associated TCR beta chains appeared to be HLA-restricted, and the HLA associations seemed to be driven largely by CMV exposure. When HLA alleles, especially DR and DQ, strongly co-occurred, TCR associations were difficult to assign to individual alleles. The only immune exposure information available for the cohort was CMV serostatus. About 15 rarely observed V segments, including chromosome 9 orphons, were excluded from the earlier analysis of just under 600 of the donors because counts were too low. The authors suggested that the approach could potentially be extended to other disease states and immunological phenotypes. According to a later analysis, TCR association rates differed among HLA loci, with DRB1 alleles showing the most associated TCRs and HLA-C alleles showing the fewest. Cytomegalovirus status was reported to be diagnosed by the classifier with high specificity and sensitivity in both the original and validation cohorts.

The receptor library was made with the immunoSEQ multiplex PCR assay. For the multiplex PCR, a mixture combining 60 forward primers for TCR Vbeta segments and 13 reverse primers for TCR Jbeta segments was used. The CDR3 region of rearranged TCR beta genes was amplified from genomic DNA by a multiplex PCR assay. The Illumina HiSeq System was used to sequence the amplified TCR beta libraries as 87-base-pair reads. In the paper's pipeline: Across the 600 to 700 repertoires, a later analysis counted 78 million or so unique TCR beta chains, roughly 11 million of which were shared by at least two donors. A nearest-neighbor algorithm error-corrected the raw reads and collapsed the reads into unique sequences, merging closely related sequences to remove PCR and sequencing errors. V, D and J gene segments were assigned by aligning CDR3 sequences to IMGT reference sequences. For a sequence to be retained, a match of at least six nucleotides to both a V gene segment and a J gene segment was required. Rearrangements were classified as productive when the CDR3 lacked stop codons and remained in frame with V and J, and all other rearrangements were classified as non-productive. CDR3 was defined according to IMGT convention as the region running from the second conserved V-encoded cysteine to the conserved J-encoded phenylalanine. The earlier analysis of fewer than 700 of the donors excluded sequences that lacked an unambiguous match to a single V gene segment. In an earlier analysis of approximately 550 of the donors, V segments were called functional above 56.7% productive rearrangements and were called segregating when the between-donor standard deviation exceeded 5%. A statistical classification framework was built for diagnosing cytomegalovirus status from the catalog of TCR beta chain sequences. A later analysis assigned V and J genes by comparing TCR nucleotide sequences with IMGT/GENE-DB human TR gene sequences. A later analysis assigned CDR3 sequences and most-parsimonious VDJ recombination scenarios with the TCRdist pipeline. In a later analysis, every TCR beta chain was defined by the combination of its CDR3 amino acid sequence and its V-gene family, and reads without a unique V-gene family were dropped. A later analysis removed several hundred highly shared, low-generation-probability nucleotide sequences to deal with suspected cross-contamination and a sequencing artifact. For each public chain, a later analysis derived a clonal expansion index from normalized ranks of inferred template counts within each repertoire. In a later analysis, generation probabilities were computed with a VDJ recombination model fitted to out-of-frame rearrangements, and the resulting probabilities were checked against IGoR. A later analysis scored TCR-TCR, TCR-HLA and TCR-CMV co-occurrence with hypergeometric tests, applying a repertoire-size bias correction to TCR pairs. In a later analysis, false discovery rates were estimated by permuting HLA or CMV assignments 20 times. In a later analysis, co-occurring TCRs were grouped using DBSCAN, and TCRdist sequence similarity was added for clustering within HLA-allele-positive subsets. Repertoires with fewer than 30,000 or more than 120,000 public chains were left out of co-occurrence clustering, as were five repertoires with anomalous nucleotide sharing. What TCRdb holds here is the immuneACCESS table cut down to in-frame rearrangements. Part of the clones is not present; checked against another copy, under half of the missing clones reflect an unresolved V gene, and the others are unexplained. V, J and clone size are those of that table, while D and trimming were read from the DNA. The sample table contains 80,000 to 130,000 clones; only one count was recorded for 75% to 85% of them. Approximately 3.7% of the sample is in the top ten clones.

Unmatched junction bases come to 11, with V trimmed by 2 bases and J by 0 bases. Based on the germline V gene (reference sequence), the CDR1 and CDR2 sequences are GTSNPN and SVGIG. Spanning cysteine to phenylalanine, the CDR3 consists of 18 amino acids. Only CDR3 DNA remains: 54 bases, in frame from the first base. The cohort comprised 550 to 700 healthy bone marrow donors. At the time of sampling, all cohort members were nominally healthy, though unrecorded immune exposures were likely present. The donor was CMV seropositive and was included in the group of about 290 seropositive cohort members. A peripheral blood sample was provided by each donor, and peripheral blood mononuclear cells were used for TCR beta sequencing. Genomic DNA was extracted from the blood cell samples with the Qiagen DNeasy Blood Extraction Kit. Notes on this clone: Its antigen is still unknown. No much larger clone exists at a distance of one base, and base qualities are not known.

The chain employs TRBV30 and TRBJ1-5; 9 junctional bases match TRBD1. Sequenced input: PBMCs. This sequence was found in a female donor in good health and CMV-seropositive. The nucleotide sequence is given as TGTGCCTGGAGTACGGGACAGGGTATTCCGGTTAGCAATCAGCCCCAGCATTTT. Translated, this is CAWSTGQGIPVSNQPQHF.